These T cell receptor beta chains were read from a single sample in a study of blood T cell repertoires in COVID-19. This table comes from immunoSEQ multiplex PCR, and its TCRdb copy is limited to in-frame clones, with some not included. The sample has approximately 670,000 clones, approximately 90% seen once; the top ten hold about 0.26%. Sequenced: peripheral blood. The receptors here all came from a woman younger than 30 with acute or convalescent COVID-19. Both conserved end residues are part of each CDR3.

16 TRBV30 CAWSALTGGEVEKLFF
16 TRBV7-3 CASSLGQARQNYGYTF
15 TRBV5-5 CASSLVGDSYQPQHF
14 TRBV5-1 CASSPQGGGTEAFF
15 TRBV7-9 CASSPQGIAKNIQYF
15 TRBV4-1 CASSQVGGSGNTIYF
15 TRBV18 CASSLKGQGTYEQYF
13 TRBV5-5 CASTKQGYNEQFF
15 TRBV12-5 CASGPRTGGWNEQFF
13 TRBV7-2 CAEGRDSGVPLHF
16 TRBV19 CASQRQGGYSGNTIYF
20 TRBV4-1 CASSHPRTGFDTEGSYGYTF
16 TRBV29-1 CSVETPDKLPGNTIYF
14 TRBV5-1 CATRRAGTNYGYTF